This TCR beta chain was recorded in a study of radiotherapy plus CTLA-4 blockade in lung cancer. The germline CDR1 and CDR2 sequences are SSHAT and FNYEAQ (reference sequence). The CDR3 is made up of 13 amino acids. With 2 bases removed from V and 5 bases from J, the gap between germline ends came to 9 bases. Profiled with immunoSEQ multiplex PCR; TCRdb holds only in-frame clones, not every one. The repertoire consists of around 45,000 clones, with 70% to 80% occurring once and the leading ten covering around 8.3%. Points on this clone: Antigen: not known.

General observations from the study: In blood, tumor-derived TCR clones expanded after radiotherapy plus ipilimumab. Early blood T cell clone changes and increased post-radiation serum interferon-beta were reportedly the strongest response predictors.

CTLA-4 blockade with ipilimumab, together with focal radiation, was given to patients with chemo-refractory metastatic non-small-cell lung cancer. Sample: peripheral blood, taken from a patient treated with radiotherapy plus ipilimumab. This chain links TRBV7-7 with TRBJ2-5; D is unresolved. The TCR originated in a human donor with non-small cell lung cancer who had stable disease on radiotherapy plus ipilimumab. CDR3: CASSLRMGETQYF. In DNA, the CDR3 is TGTGCCAGCAGCTTAAGGATGGGGGAGACCCAGTACTTC.